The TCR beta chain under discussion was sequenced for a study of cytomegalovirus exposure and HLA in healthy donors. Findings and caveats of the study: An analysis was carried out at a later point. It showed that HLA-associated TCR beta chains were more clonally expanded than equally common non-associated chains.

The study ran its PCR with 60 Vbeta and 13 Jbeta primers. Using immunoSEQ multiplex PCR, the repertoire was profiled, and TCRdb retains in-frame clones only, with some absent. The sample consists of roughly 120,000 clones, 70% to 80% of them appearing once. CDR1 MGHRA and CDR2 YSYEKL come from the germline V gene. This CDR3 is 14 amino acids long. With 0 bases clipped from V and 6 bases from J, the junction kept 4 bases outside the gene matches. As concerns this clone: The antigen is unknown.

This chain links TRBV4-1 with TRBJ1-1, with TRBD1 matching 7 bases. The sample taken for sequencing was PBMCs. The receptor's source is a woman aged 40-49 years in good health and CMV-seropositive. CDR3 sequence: CASSQDPQGAEAFF. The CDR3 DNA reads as TGCGCCAGCAGCCAAGATCCCCAGGGGGCTGAAGCTTTCTTT.